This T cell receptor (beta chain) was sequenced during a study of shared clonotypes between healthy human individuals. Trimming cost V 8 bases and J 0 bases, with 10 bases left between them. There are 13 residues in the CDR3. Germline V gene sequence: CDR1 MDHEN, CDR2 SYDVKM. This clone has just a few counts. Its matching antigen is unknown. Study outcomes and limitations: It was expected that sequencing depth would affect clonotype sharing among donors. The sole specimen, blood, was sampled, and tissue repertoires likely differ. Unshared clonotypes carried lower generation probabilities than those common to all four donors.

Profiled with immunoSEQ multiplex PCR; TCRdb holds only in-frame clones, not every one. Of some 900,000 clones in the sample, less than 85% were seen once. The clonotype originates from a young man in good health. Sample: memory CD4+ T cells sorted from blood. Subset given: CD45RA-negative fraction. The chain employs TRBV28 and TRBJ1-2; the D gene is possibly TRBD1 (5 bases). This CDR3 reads CASQGSSNYGYTF. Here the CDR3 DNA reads TGTGCCAGCCAGGGCTCCTCTAACTATGGCTACACCTTC.